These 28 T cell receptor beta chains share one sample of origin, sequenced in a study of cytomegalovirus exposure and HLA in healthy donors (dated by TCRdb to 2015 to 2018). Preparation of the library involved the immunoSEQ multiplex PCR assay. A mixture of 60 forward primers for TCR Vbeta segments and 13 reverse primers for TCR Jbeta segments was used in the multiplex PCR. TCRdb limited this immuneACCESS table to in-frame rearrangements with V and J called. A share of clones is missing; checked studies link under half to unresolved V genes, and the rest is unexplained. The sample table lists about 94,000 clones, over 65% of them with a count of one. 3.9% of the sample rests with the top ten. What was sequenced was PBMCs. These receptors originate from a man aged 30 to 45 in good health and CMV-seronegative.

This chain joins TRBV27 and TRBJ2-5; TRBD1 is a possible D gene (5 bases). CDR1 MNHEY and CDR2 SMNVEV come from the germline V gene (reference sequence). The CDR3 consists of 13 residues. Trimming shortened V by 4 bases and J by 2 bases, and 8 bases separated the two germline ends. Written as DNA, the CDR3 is TGTGCCAGCAGTTGGACATTTCAAGAGACCCAGTACTTC. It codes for CASSWTFQETQYF.

The DNA of the CDR3 is TGTGCCAGCAGCTTGTTGGGGACATATGATCAGCCCCAGCATTTT. Translating gives CASSLLGTYDQPQHF. This chain uses TRBV5-6 with TRBJ1-5, with a tentative D call TRBD1 (6 bases). Germline V gene sequence: CDR1 SGHDT, CDR2 YYEEEE. The CDR3 spans 15 residues. V gave up 1 base and J gave up 5 bases, with 13 bases separating them.

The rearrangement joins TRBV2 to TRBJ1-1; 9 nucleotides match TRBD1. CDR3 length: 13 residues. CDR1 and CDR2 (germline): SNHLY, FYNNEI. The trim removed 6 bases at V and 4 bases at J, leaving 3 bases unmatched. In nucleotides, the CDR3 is TGTGCCAGCAGCCGACAGGGGGTCACTGAAGCTTTCTTT. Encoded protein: CASSRQGVTEAFF.

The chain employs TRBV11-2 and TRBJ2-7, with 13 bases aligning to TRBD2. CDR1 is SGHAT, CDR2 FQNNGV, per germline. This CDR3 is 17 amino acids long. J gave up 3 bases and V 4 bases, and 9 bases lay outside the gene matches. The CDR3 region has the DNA TGTGCCAGCAGCTACAGAGGACTAGCGGGAGACAGCTACGAGCAGTACTTC. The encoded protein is CASSYRGLAGDSYEQYF.

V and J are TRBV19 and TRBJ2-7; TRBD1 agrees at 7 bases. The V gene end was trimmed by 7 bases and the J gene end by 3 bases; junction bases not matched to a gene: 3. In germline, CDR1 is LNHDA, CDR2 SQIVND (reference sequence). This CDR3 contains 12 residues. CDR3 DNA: TGTGCCAGTAAACAGGGGAGCTACGAGCAGTACTTC. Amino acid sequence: CASKQGSYEQYF.

In DNA form, the CDR3 reads TGCGCCAGCAGCACCCTTCTAGCGGGGCCCCGCCATAAAGAGACCCAGTACTTC. Its protein is CASSTLLAGPRHKETQYF. V and J are TRBV5-1 and TRBJ2-5; 9 nucleotides line up with TRBD2. This CDR3 spans 18 amino acids. Germline V lookup: CDR1 SGHRS, CDR2 YFSETQ. V shed 4 bases and J 3 bases; nucleotides not matched to a gene: 16.

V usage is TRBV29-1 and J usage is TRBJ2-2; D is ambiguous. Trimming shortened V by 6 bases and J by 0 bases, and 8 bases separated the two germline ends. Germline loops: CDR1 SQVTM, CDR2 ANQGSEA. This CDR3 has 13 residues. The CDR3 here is CSVRLANTGELFF. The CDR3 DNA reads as TGCAGCGTCAGGCTCGCGAACACCGGGGAGCTGTTTTTT.

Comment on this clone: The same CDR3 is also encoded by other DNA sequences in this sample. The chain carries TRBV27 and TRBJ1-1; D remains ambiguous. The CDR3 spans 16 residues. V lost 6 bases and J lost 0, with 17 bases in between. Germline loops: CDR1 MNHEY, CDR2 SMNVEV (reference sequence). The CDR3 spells CASSSIPGRLNTEAFF. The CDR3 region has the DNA TGTGCCAGCAGCTCAATACCGGGAAGACTGAACACTGAAGCTTTCTTT.

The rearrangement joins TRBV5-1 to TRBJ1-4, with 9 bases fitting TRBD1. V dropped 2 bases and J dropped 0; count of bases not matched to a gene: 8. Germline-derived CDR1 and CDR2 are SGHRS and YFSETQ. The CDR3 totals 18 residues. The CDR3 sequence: CASSFRDREPATNEKLFF. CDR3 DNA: TGCGCCAGCAGCTTCCGGGACAGGGAACCTGCAACTAATGAAAAACTGTTTTTT.

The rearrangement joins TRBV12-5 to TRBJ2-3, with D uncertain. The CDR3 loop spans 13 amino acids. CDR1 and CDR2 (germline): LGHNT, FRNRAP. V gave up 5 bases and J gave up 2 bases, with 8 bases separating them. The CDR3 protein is CASGPFSTDTQYF. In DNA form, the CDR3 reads TGTGCTAGTGGTCCCTTCTCCACAGATACGCAGTATTTT.

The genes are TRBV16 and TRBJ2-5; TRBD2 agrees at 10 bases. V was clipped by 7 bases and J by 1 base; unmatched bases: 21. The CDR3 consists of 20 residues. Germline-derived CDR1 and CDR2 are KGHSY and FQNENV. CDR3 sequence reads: CASIQPIGPSGGALQETQYF. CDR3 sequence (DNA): TGTGCCAGCATACAGCCAATCGGGCCTAGCGGGGGAGCCCTCCAAGAGACCCAGTACTTC.

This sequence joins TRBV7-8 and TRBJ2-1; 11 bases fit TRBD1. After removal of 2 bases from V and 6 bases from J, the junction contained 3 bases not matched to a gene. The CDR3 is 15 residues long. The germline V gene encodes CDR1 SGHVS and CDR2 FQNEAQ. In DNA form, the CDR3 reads TGTGCCAGCAGCTTATATGGGACAGGGGGCAATGAGCAGTTCTTC. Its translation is CASSLYGTGGNEQFF.

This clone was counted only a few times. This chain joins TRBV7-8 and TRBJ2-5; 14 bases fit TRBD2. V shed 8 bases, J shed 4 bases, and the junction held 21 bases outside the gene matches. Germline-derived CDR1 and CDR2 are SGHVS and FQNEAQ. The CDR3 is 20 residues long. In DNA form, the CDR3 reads TGTGCCAGCGACAGCCCTCCGGGACTAGCGGGGGCCAGATTGGGAGAGACCCAGTACTTC. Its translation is CASDSPPGLAGARLGETQYF.

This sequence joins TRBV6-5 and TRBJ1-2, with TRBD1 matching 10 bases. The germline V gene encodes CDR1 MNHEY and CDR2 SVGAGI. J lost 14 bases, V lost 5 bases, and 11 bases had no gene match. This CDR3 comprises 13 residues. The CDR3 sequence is CASSGRDRGRQTF. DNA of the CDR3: TGTGCCAGCAGTGGCCGGGACAGGGGACGTCAGACCTTC.

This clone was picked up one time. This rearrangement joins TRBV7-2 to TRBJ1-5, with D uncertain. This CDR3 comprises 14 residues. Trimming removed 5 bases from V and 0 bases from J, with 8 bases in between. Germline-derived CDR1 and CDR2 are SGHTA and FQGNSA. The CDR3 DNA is TGTGCCAGCAGCGCCGCAGGTAGCAATCAGCCCCAGCATTTT. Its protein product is CASSAAGSNQPQHF. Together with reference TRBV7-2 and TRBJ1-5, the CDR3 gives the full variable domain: GAGVSQSPSNKVTEKGKDVELRCDPISGHTALYWYRQSLGQGLEFLIYFQGNSAPDKSGLPSDRFSAERTGGSVSTLTIQRTQQEDSAVYLCASSAAGSNQPQHFGDGTRLSIL.

In nucleotides, the CDR3 is TGTGCCAGCAGACCCCAGGCGGGGGCTGCGGGCAATCAGCCCCAGCATTTT. It encodes CASRPQAGAAGNQPQHF. J is TRBJ1-5 and V is TRBV7-8; possibly TRBD1 for D (6 bases). The germline V gene encodes CDR1 SGHVS and CDR2 FQNEAQ. V was trimmed by 6 bases and J by 2 bases, leaving 20 bases between them. CDR3 length equals 17 residues.

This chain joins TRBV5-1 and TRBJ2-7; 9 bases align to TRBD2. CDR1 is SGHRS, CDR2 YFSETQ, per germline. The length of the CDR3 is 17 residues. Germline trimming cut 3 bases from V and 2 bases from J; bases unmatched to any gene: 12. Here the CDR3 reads CASSSRRATSGTYEQYF. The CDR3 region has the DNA TGCGCCAGCAGCTCAAGGCGGGCGACTAGCGGAACCTACGAGCAGTACTTC.

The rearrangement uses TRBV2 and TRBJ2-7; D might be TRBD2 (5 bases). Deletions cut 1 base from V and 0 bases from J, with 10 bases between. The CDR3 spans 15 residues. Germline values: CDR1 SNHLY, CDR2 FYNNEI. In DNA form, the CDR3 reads TGTGCCAGCAGTGAAGGCGGGTCCAGCTCCTACGAGCAGTACTTC. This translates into CASSEGGSSSYEQYF. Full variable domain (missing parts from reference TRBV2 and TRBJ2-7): EPEVTQTPSHQVTQMGQEVILRCVPISNHLYFYWYRQILGQKVEFLVSFYNNEISEKSEIFDDQFSVERPDGSNFTLKIRSTKLEDSAMYFCASSEGGSSSYEQYFGPGTRLTVT.

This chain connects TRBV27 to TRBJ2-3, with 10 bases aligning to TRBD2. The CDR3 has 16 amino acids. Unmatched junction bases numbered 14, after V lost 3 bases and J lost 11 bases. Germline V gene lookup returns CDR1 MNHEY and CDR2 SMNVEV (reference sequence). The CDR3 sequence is CASSFLAALAGAGQYF. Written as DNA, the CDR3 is TGTGCCAGCAGTTTTCTAGCCGCGCTAGCGGGAGCGGGGCAGTATTTT.

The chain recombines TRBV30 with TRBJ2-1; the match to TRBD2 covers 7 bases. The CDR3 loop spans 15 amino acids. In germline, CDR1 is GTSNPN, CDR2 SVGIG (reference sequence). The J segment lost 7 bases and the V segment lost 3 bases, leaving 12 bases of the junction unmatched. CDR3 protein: CAWSAGGSLSNEQFF. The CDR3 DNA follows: TGTGCCTGGAGCGCGGGCGGGAGCTTATCAAATGAGCAGTTCTTC.

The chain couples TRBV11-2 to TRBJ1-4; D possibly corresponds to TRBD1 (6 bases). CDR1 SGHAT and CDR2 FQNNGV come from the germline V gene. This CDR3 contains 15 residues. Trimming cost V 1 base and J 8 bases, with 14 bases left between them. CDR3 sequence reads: CASSLGGERGEKLFF. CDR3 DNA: TGTGCCAGCAGCTTAGGGGGCGAAAGGGGGGAAAAACTGTTTTTT.

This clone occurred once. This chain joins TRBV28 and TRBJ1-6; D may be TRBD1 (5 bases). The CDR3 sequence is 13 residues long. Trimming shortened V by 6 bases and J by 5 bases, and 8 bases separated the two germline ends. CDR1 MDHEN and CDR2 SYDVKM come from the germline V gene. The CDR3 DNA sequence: TGTGCCAGCAGGGGGCCAGATAATTCACCCCTCCACTTT. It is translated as CASRGPDNSPLHF.

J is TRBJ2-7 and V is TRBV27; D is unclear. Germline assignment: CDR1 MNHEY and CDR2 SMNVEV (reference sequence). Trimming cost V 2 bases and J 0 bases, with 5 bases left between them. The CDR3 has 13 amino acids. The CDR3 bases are TGTGCCAGCAGTTTAGCGAGCTCCTACGAGCAGTACTTC. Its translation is CASSLASSYEQYF.

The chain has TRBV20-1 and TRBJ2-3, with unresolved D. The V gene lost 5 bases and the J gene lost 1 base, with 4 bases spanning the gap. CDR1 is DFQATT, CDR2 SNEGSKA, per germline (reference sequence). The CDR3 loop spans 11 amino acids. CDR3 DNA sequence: TGCAGTGCTTCTGGCACAGATACGCAGTATTTT. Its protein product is CSASGTDTQYF.

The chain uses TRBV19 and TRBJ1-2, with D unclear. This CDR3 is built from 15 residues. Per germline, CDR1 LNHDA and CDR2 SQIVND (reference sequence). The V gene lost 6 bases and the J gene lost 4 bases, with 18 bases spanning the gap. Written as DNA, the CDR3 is TGTGCCAGTAGCCTAGGAGAGTGGGTCGCCTATGGCTACACCTTC. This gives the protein CASSLGEWVAYGYTF.

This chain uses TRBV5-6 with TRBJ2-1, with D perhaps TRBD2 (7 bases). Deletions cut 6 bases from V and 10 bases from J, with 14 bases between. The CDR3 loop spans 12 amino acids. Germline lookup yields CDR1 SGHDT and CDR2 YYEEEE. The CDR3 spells CASTGGQAEQFF. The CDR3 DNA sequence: TGTGCCAGCACCGGGGGGCAAGCGGAGCAGTTCTTC.

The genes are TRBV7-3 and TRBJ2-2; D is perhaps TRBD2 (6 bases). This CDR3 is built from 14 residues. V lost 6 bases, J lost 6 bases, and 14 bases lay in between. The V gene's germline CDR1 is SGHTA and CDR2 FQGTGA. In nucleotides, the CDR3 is TGTGCCAGCAGTCCGACTAGTGACGCCGGGGAGCTGTTTTTT. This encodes CASSPTSDAGELFF.

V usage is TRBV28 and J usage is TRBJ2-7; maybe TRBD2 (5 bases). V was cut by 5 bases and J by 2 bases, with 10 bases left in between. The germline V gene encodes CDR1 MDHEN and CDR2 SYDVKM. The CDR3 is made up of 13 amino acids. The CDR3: CASSTGFTYEQYF. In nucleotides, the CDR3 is TGTGCCAGCAGTACGGGGTTTACCTACGAGCAGTACTTC.